The clone carrying this T cell receptor (beta chain) was recorded a few times. Its antigen is not known. The sample's time point: newly diagnosed GD, antithyroid drugs for less than 3 months. PBMC RNA served as the TCR library source. This sample is part of a study of regulatory T cells in long-lasting Graves disease. Overall study results and limits: Persistent Graves' patients showed reduced TCR diversity versus newly diagnosed patients.

This CDR3 has 11 residues. Germline values: CDR1 MNHNS, CDR2 SASEGT. V lost 6 bases and J 8 bases, leaving 10 bases between the germline ends. CDR3 regions were amplified by Arm-PCR using iRepertoire HTBI primers to build TCR beta libraries. TCRdb processed the multiplex PCR reads anew with MiXCR; each CDR3 protein has one entry. The profile shows about 470,000 distinct CDR3 sequences, 14% to 15% of them singletons. The data also belong to a second study, concerning T cells in Graves' hyperthyroidism and ophthalmopathy. That work contributes: The diagnoses drew upon clinical symptoms, serum thyroxine and TRAb, thyroid ultrasound and orbital computed tomography. In simple terms, a model built on 13 V-J features told ophthalmopathy apart from stable hyperthyroidism. A median 6.5 months before onset, the model predicted ophthalmopathy.

The V gene is TRBV6-1, the J gene TRBJ1-2; D might be TRBD1 (5 bases). The source material was peripheral blood mononuclear cells (PBMCs), sampled at new diagnosis, from a patient treated with antithyroid drugs. The sequence was collected from a woman in her twenties or thirties with Graves disease. This CDR3 reads CASSQGEGYTF. CDR3 DNA sequence: TGTGCCAGCAGCCAGGGTGAGGGCTACACCTTC.